The 25 T cell receptor beta chains below all came from one sample that was sequenced in a study of shared clonotypes between healthy human individuals. Here immunoSEQ multiplex PCR was the method, and the copy in TCRdb shows in-frame clones only, minus some. The sample includes roughly 1 million clones, around 82% of them seen just once. Sequencing input: memory CD4+ T cells from PBMCs. Subset defined: CD45RA-negative fraction. The receptors originated from a young man in good health. Some clones in this sample may be carry-over from other donors' samples.

The chain links TRBV2 to TRBJ2-3; D gene ambiguous. V was shortened by 6 bases and J by 4 bases, with 11 bases between the two germline ends. The CDR3 spans 13 residues. Germline CDR1 is SNHLY and CDR2 is FYNNEI. CDR3 DNA sequence: TGTGCCAGCAGGGAGATCCGGGCAGATACGCAGTATTTT. The encoded protein is CASREIRADTQYF.

The rearrangement links TRBV27 to TRBJ2-5, with D unclear. Trimming pared 1 base from V and 7 bases from J, leaving 13 bases between. Germline V gene data show CDR1 as MNHEY and CDR2 as SMNVEV (reference sequence). CDR3 size: 14 residues. The DNA for the CDR3 is TGTGCCAGCAGTTTATATGGCGACTCTACGACCCAGTACTTC. This gives the protein CASSLYGDSTTQYF.

J is TRBJ1-4 and V is TRBV5-1, with TRBD1 matching over 10 bases. The CDR3 runs 16 residues. The V gene's germline CDR1 is SGHRS and CDR2 YFSETQ. V lost 6 bases to trimming and J lost 10 bases; unmatched junction nucleotides: 15. The CDR3 nucleotides read TGCGCCAGCACCTACACGCCCGGGACAGGGGCGAGAAAACTGTTTTTT. It translates to CASTYTPGTGARKLFF. Using reference TRBV5-1 and TRBJ1-4 for the parts outside the CDR3, the full variable domain is KAGVTQTPRYLIKTRGQQVTLSCSPISGHRSVSWYQQTPGQGLQFLFEYFSETQRNKGNFPGRFSGRQFSNSRSEMNVSTLELGDSALYLCASTYTPGTGARKLFFGSGTQLSVL.

Notes on this clone: Only one base separates this from a far larger clonotype, so it likely reflects a read error. This chain uses TRBV28 with TRBJ1-3; D is ambiguous. The CDR3 contains 12 residues. V was clipped by 7 bases and J by 0 bases, with 4 bases between them. Germline loops: CDR1 MDHEN, CDR2 SYDVKM. In DNA form, the CDR3 reads TGTGCCAGCACCAGCTCTGGAAACACCATATATTTT. Its protein product is CASTSSGNTIYF.

The rearrangement uses TRBV28 and TRBJ2-7, with 7 bases lining up with TRBD1. The CDR3 is made up of 15 amino acids. Germline V gene data show CDR1 as MDHEN and CDR2 as SYDVKM. V shed 6 bases, J shed 3 bases, and the junction held 11 bases outside the gene matches. The DNA for the CDR3 is TGTGCCAGCAGACGCCAGACAGGGTTCTTCTACGAGCAGTACTTC. Protein product: CASRRQTGFFYEQYF. The complete variable domain, with remaining parts taken from reference TRBV28 and TRBJ2-7, reads DVKVTQSSRYLVKRTGEKVFLECVQDMDHENMFWYRQDPGLGLRLIYFSYDVKMKEKGDIPEGYSVSREKKERFSLILESASTNQTSMYLCASRRQTGFFYEQYFGPGTRLTVT.

This rearrangement joins TRBV11-3 to TRBJ2-5; TRBD1 might be the D (5 bases). V dropped 5 bases and J dropped 8 bases, with 15 bases sitting between them. Germline V gene sequence: CDR1 SGHNT, CDR2 YENEEA. The CDR3 spans 13 residues. The CDR3 here is CASSPRQFDTQYF. The CDR3 DNA is TGTGCCAGCAGCCCCCGACAGTTTGACACCCAGTACTTC.

The chain has TRBV30 and TRBJ2-5; 7 positions agree with TRBD2. From germline, CDR1 is GTSNPN and CDR2 SVGIG (reference sequence). Trimming at V came to 1 base and at J to 1 base, leaving 6 bases not matched to a gene. CDR3 length: 15 residues. The CDR3 DNA sequence: TGTGCCTGGAGTGACCAGCGGGGCTTCCAAGAGACCCAGTACTTC. Translated, it gives CAWSDQRGFQETQYF.

This sequence joins TRBV5-4 and TRBJ1-2; a possible D gene is TRBD1 (6 bases). Germline CDR1 SGHNT, CDR2 YYREEE (reference sequence). V was trimmed by 4 bases and J by 5 bases, leaving 18 bases between them. CDR3 length: 15 amino acids. Written as DNA, the CDR3 is TGTGCCAGCAGCCCCTCTAGACAGGCTCGATATGGCTACACCTTC. Translating it yields CASSPSRQARYGYTF.

The CDR3 sequence is CASSEAVAGGYRDTQYF. CDR3 nucleotide sequence: TGCGCCAGCAGTGAGGCTGTAGCGGGAGGTTATCGAGATACGCAGTATTTT. V and J are TRBV10-1 and TRBJ2-3; 10 bases are shared with TRBD2. Trimming cost V 2 bases and J 5 bases; bases outside gene matches: 10. The germline V gene encodes CDR1 WNHNN and CDR2 SYGVQD (reference sequence). The CDR3 spans 17 residues.

The chain employs TRBV6-1 and TRBJ2-1; 7 bases map to TRBD2. Unmatched junction bases numbered 6, after V lost 7 bases and J lost 0 bases. There are 15 residues in the CDR3. Germline CDR1 is MNHNS and CDR2 is SASEGT. CDR3 bases: TGTGCCAGCAAGCTAGCGGCTTTCTCCTACAATGAGCAGTTCTTC. It translates to CASKLAAFSYNEQFF.

This chain joins TRBV6-5 and TRBJ2-2; D perhaps matches TRBD1 (6 bases). Germline CDR1 MNHEY, CDR2 SVGAGI. V lost 6 bases and J 6 bases, leaving 17 bases between the germline ends. The CDR3 loop spans 15 amino acids. The CDR3 reads CASSPPGALAGELFF. In nucleotides, the CDR3 is TGTGCCAGCAGCCCTCCAGGGGCCTTAGCCGGGGAGCTGTTTTTT.

The gene calls are TRBV29-1 and TRBJ1-1; D ambiguous. This CDR3 spans 11 amino acids. Germline values: CDR1 SQVTM, CDR2 ANQGSEA. V lost 6 bases to trimming and J lost 3 bases, with 8 bases between them. CDR3 coding DNA: TGCAGCGTCAAGCAGTACACTGAAGCTTTCTTT. This codes for CSVKQYTEAFF.

The chain couples TRBV9 to TRBJ2-2; TRBD2 aligns across 10 bases. The CDR3 is 16 residues long. The V gene end was trimmed by 4 bases and the J gene end by 6 bases; junction bases not matched to a gene: 9. Per germline, CDR1 SGDLS and CDR2 YYNGEE. The chain's CDR3 is CASSPNPSGRSGELFF. The CDR3 nucleotides read TGTGCCAGCAGCCCTAATCCTAGCGGGAGATCCGGGGAGCTGTTTTTT.

At least ten counts were recorded for this clone. The chain links TRBV7-8 to TRBJ1-2, with a tentative D call TRBD1 (6 bases). Trimming pared 5 bases from V and 10 bases from J, leaving 17 bases between. From germline, CDR1 is SGHVS and CDR2 FQNEAQ. The CDR3 is 13 amino acids. This chain's CDR3 is CASSLGQGLDYTF. CDR3 bases: TGTGCCAGCAGCCTGGGACAAGGGTTAGACTACACCTTC.

This chain joins TRBV10-3 and TRBJ2-6; 10 bases fit TRBD1. CDR3 length: 18 residues. In germline, CDR1 is ENHRY, CDR2 SYGVKD. V trimming: 7 bases; J trimming: 1 base; junction bases outside the gene matches: 10. DNA of the CDR3: TGTGCCATCAACGAACGTCGGGACAGGGGTTCTGGGGCCAACGTCCTGACTTTC. Translated: CAINERRDRGSGANVLTF.

The table lists this clone with a few counts. The chain employs TRBV19 and TRBJ1-4; D uncertain. The V end lost 5 bases, the J end lost 5 bases, and 15 bases lay between the germline ends. CDR1 is LNHDA and CDR2 is SQIVND in the germline V gene (reference sequence). The CDR3 length is 15 residues. DNA for the CDR3: TGTGCCAGTAGTTTGATGGGCCGGCAAAATGAAAAACTGTTTTTT. Encoded protein: CASSLMGRQNEKLFF. The entire variable domain, with the rest obtained from reference TRBV19 and TRBJ1-4, is as follows: DGGITQSPKYLFRKEGQNVTLSCEQNLNHDAMYWYRQDPGQGLRLIYYSQIVNDFQKGDIAEGYSVSREKKESFPLTVTSAQKNPTAFYLCASSLMGRQNEKLFFGSGTQLSVL.

The sample holds a few counts of this clone. In nucleotides, the CDR3 is TGTGCCAGCAGTTTTCTGGGGAGGGGCTACACCTTC. It translates to CASSFLGRGYTF. This chain connects TRBV28 to TRBJ1-2; the D is unclear. V was shortened by 3 bases and J by 8 bases, with 10 bases between the two germline ends. The CDR3 is 12 residues long. Germline V gene data show CDR1 as MDHEN and CDR2 as SYDVKM.

This clone has just a few counts. The chain links TRBV2 to TRBJ1-5, with TRBD1 matching 10 bases. J lost 6 bases, V lost 1 base, and 3 bases had no gene match. Per the germline V gene, CDR1 is SNHLY and CDR2 is FYNNEI. The CDR3 is made up of 15 amino acids. CDR3 sequence (DNA): TGTGCCAGCAGTGAAGAGACAGGGGGCTCTCAGCCCCAGCATTTT. This gives the protein CASSEETGGSQPQHF. The full variable domain, rest sourced from reference TRBV2 and TRBJ1-5, is EPEVTQTPSHQVTQMGQEVILRCVPISNHLYFYWYRQILGQKVEFLVSFYNNEISEKSEIFDDQFSVERPDGSNFTLKIRSTKLEDSAMYFCASSEETGGSQPQHFGDGTRLSIL.

The sample holds one count of this clone. V and J are TRBV9 and TRBJ1-2; 7 positions match TRBD1. J was trimmed by 2 bases and V by 5 bases; bases with no gene match: 6. Germline V lookup: CDR1 SGDLS, CDR2 YYNGEE. The CDR3 sequence is 14 residues long. CDR3 in amino acids: CASSTGQRNYGYTF. The CDR3 coding sequence is TGTGCCAGCAGTACGGGACAGAGAAACTATGGCTACACCTTC. Combining the CDR3 with reference TRBV9 and TRBJ1-2 gives the whole variable domain DSGVTQTPKHLITATGQRVTLRCSPRSGDLSVYWYQQSLDQGLQFLIQYYNGEERAKGNILERFSAQQFPDLHSELNLSSLELGDSALYFCASSTGQRNYGYTFGSGTRLTVV.

The rearrangement links TRBV15 to TRBJ2-2; D is undetermined. V dropped 3 bases and J dropped 4 bases, with 9 bases sitting between them. In germline, CDR1 is LNHNV, CDR2 YYDKDF (reference sequence). The CDR3 has 14 residues. The CDR3 DNA follows: TGTGCCACCAGCAGGCTAAGTAGCACCGGGGAGCTGTTTTTT. Its protein product is CATSRLSSTGELFF.

CDR3: CSADRAGETQYF. CDR3 bases: TGCAGCGCGGACAGAGCCGGGGAGACCCAGTACTTC. The chain combines TRBV29-1 with TRBJ2-5, with D perhaps matching TRBD1 (6 bases). CDR3 size: 12 residues. Germline loops: CDR1 SQVTM, CDR2 ANQGSEA. V dropped 7 bases and J dropped 5 bases, with 14 bases sitting between them.

The chain has TRBV29-1 and TRBJ1-2; D is ambiguous. This CDR3 region has 11 residues. Trimming removed 3 bases at V and 2 bases at J, with 4 bases between. Germline V CDR1 and CDR2: SQVTM, ANQGSEA. In nucleotides, the CDR3 is TGCAGCGTTGAGGGGAACTATGGCTACACCTTC. Its protein is CSVEGNYGYTF.

The chain links TRBV28 to TRBJ2-2, with D hard to call. Looked up from germline, CDR1 is MDHEN and CDR2 is SYDVKM. Trimming cost V 8 bases and J 9 bases, with 4 bases left between them. The CDR3 consists of 9 residues. CDR3 loop: CASGRELFF. CDR3 sequence (DNA): TGTGCCAGCGGTCGGGAGCTGTTTTTT. Full variable domain (rest looked up from reference TRBV28 and TRBJ2-2): DVKVTQSSRYLVKRTGEKVFLECVQDMDHENMFWYRQDPGLGLRLIYFSYDVKMKEKGDIPEGYSVSREKKERFSLILESASTNQTSMYLCASGRELFFGEGSRLTVL.

V is TRBV27 and J is TRBJ2-3; 11 nucleotides align to TRBD2. Germline trimming cut 5 bases from V and 1 base from J; bases unmatched to any gene: 2. CDR1 and CDR2 (germline): MNHEY, SMNVEV (reference sequence). The length of the CDR3 is 15 residues. CDR3 protein: CASSPLAGGTDTQYF. The CDR3 nucleotides are TGTGCCAGCAGTCCACTAGCGGGGGGCACAGATACGCAGTATTTT.

The gene calls are TRBV5-4 and TRBJ1-2; 7 positions match TRBD1. Germline CDR1 SGHNT, CDR2 YYREEE (reference sequence). Losses at the gene ends were 4 bases for V and 3 bases for J; bases not matched to a gene: 12. The CDR3 consists of 16 residues. Here the CDR3 reads CASSGQMTGKDYGYTF. The CDR3 DNA sequence: TGTGCCAGCAGCGGACAAATGACAGGGAAGGACTATGGCTACACCTTC.